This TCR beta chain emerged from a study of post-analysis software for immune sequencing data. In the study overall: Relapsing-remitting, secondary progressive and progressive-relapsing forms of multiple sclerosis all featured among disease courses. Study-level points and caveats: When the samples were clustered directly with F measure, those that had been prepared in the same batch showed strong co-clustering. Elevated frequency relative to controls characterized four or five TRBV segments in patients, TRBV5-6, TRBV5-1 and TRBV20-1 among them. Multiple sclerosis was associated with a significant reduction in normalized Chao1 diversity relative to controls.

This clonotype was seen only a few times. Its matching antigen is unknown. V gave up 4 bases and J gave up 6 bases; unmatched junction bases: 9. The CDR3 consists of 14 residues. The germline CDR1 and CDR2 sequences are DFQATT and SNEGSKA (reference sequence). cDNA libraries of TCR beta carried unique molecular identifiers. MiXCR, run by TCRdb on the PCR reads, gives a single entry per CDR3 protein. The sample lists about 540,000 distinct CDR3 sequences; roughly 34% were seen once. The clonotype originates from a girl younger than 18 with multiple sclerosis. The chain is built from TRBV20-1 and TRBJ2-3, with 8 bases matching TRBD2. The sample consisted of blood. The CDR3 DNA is TGCAGTGCTACGGGGGGGGGACCAACCGATACGCAGTATTTT. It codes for CSATGGGPTDTQYF.